Sequencing of this T cell receptor (beta chain) was carried out in a study of cytomegalovirus exposure and HLA in healthy donors. Concerning this clone: The antigen is not known.

This CDR3 contains 17 residues. V was pared by 0 bases and J by 0 bases, with 5 bases of the junction left unmatched. CDR1 and CDR2 (germline): SGHNT, YYREEE (reference sequence). The PCR contained 60 Vbeta and 13 Jbeta primers. The method was immunoSEQ multiplex PCR; TCRdb's version includes in-frame clones alone and lacks a portion of them. The profile shows roughly 150,000 clones, approximately 75% of them singletons. Study-wide results and caveats: V- and J-gene trimming in TCR beta was tied to a missense DCLRE1C variant by an analysis performed later. In a later analysis, several top co-occurrence clusters appeared linked to parvovirus B19, influenza, CMV and Epstein-Barr virus. A later analysis reportedly found that, within productive TCRs, an Asian-associated ancestry cluster had fewer N-insertions than the mean observed across the roughly 690 donors.

The material sequenced was PBMCs. This TCR was recovered from a woman under 30 in good health and CMV-seronegative. The chain joins TRBV5-4 to TRBJ1-3, with TRBD1 matching 8 bases. In DNA form, the CDR3 reads TGTGCCAGCAGCTTGGGACAGGGGTTATACTCTGGAAACACCATATATTTT. It is translated as CASSLGQGLYSGNTIYF.